A selection of T cell receptor beta chains follows, all from one sample in a study of T cell repertoires in cytomegalovirus infection. TCRdb re-called the reads through MiXCR, storing one row per CDR3 protein. In the table there are almost 300,000 distinct CDR3 sequences, 8% to 10% of which are singletons. The sequencing sample was made of PBMCs. The receptors come from a human donor in good health (CMV status not recorded). Some clones in this sample may be carry-over from other donors' samples. Both conserved end residues are part of each CDR3. A D gene is named only where the DNA matches it firmly. Not all rows give a size; the values are once, few, many and, for expanded clones, a class.

TRBJ2-7 | . | TRBV11-3 | many | TGTGCCAGCAGCTTAAGAGGGGTTGGCTACGAGCAGTACTTC | CASSLRGVGYEQYF
TRBJ2-7 | . | TRBV12-3/TRBV12-4 | . | TGTGCCAGCAGTTTGCACAGGAAGTACGAGCAGTACTTC | CASSLHRKYEQYF
TRBJ2-3 | . | TRBV7-3 | many | TGTGCCAGCAGCTTCACGGGCGGGGGCACAGATACGCAGTATTTT | CASSFTGGGTDTQYF
TRBJ1-1 | . | TRBV5-1 | . | TGCGCCAGCAGCTTGGACAGCAGGGGCGGCACTGAAGCTTTCTTT | CASSLDSRGGTEAFF
TRBJ2-1 | . | TRBV5-4 | many | TGTGCCAGCAGCTCCGGGACGGAGAACTACAATGAGCAGTTCTTC | CASSSGTENYNEQFF
TRBJ1-3 | TRBD1 | TRBV10-3 | many | TGTGCCATCAGTGACTCGGACAGGGCTTCTGGAAACACCATATATTTT | CAISDSDRASGNTIYF
TRBJ1-1 | TRBD1 | TRBV20-1 | many | TGCAGTGCTTTCCTTCAGGGGGCCACTGAAGCTTTCTTT | CSAFLQGATEAFF
TRBJ2-2 | . | TRBV28 | . | TGTGCCAGCAGTTTCAGGGTTCAGAGTTGGTCCGGGGAGCTGTTTTTT | CASSFRVQSWSGELFF
TRBJ1-6 | . | TRBV4-2 | . | TGTGCCAGCAGCCAAGAAGCCTCTTCCTATAATTCACCCCTCCACTTT | CASSQEASSYNSPLHF
TRBJ2-7 | . | TRBV29-1 | many | TGCAGCGTCCGACAGACTCTCTCCTACGAGCAGTACTTC | CSVRQTLSYEQYF
TRBJ2-3 | . | TRBV7-3 | many | TGTGCCAGCAGCTTAGGGGCGGTAGATACGCAGTATTTT | CASSLGAVDTQYF
TRBJ1-5 | TRBD1 | TRBV29-1 | . | TGCAGCGTGGGGACAGGCGTGCGGAATCAGCCCCAGCATTTT | CSVGTGVRNQPQHF
TRBJ1-1 | . | TRBV29-1 | . | TGCAGCGTAACAGGGAAGAACACTGAAGCTTTCTTT | CSVTGKNTEAFF
TRBJ2-5 | . | TRBV20-1 | many | TGCAGTGCTAGTGGAGGGGGCCTGGAGACCCAGTACTTC | CSASGGGLETQYF
TRBJ1-1 | . | TRBV25-1 | few | TGTGCCACCCGTCAGAACACTGAAGCTTTCTTT | CATRQNTEAFF
TRBJ2-1 | TRBD2 | TRBV6-5 | many | TGTGCCAGCAGTTACCCCCTAGCGGGGGGCCACAATGAGCAGTTCTTC | CASSYPLAGGHNEQFF
TRBJ2-2 | . | TRBV7-2 | many | TGTGCCAGCAGCCTTCAGGGGGCCGGGAGGAGCGGGGAGCTGTTTTTT | CASSLQGAGRSGELFF
TRBJ2-1 | . | TRBV7-2 | many | TGTGCCAGCACGAGCTCCTACAATGAGCAGTTCTTC | CASTSSYNEQFF
TRBJ2-7 | TRBD2 | TRBV5-1 | . | TGCGCCAGCAGCGCCAACGCGGGGGGAAGGGGTTACGAGCAGTACTTC | CASSANAGGRGYEQYF
TRBJ2-6 | TRBD2 | TRBV2 | few | TGTGCCAGCAGGGCCTTAGCGGGGGGCTTATCTGGGGCCAACGTCCTGACTTTC | CASRALAGGLSGANVLTF
TRBJ2-5 | TRBD1 | TRBV29-1 | many | TGCAGCGTTGGGGGACAGGGACATTACCAAGAGACCCAGTACTTC | CSVGGQGHYQETQYF
TRBJ2-2 | . | TRBV28 | many | TGTGCCAGCAGTTTTGGGGTCACCGGGGAGCTGTTTTTT | CASSFGVTGELFF
TRBJ2-3 | . | TRBV29-1 | . | TGCAGCGTAGAAGGGGCCCAGAGGACAGATACGCAGTATTTT | CSVEGAQRTDTQYF
TRBJ2-1 | TRBD2 | TRBV28 | many | TGTGCCAGCAGTTTAACTCCTAGCGGGGGCTACAATGAGCAGTTCTTC | CASSLTPSGGYNEQFF
TRBJ1-1 | . | TRBV18 | few | TGTGCCAGCTCCCGCGAAGGACCCACTGAAGCTTTCTTT | CASSREGPTEAFF
TRBJ2-1 | . | TRBV5-1 | many | TGCGCCAGCAGCTTCGGGCTACACAATGAGCAGTTCTTC | CASSFGLHNEQFF
TRBJ2-5 | . | TRBV27 | . | TGTGCCAGCAGTAGTGGGGGCGGGCTGGCCGAGACCCAGTACTTC | CASSSGGGLAETQYF
TRBJ1-1 | . | TRBV12-3/TRBV12-4 | many | TGTGCCAGCAGCCTGCTGGGGAATAGGGGTGAAGCTTTCTTT | CASSLLGNRGEAFF
TRBJ2-5 | . | TRBV7-2 | many | TGTGCCAGCAGCTTCGCCGGGCAAAAGTACTTC | CASSFAGQKYF
TRBJ1-1 | . | TRBV20-1 | . | TGCAGTGTTACCCAGGGGCTAGCTGGCACTGAAGCTTTCTTT | CSVTQGLAGTEAFF
TRBJ2-6 | . | TRBV19 | many | TGTGCCAGTAGTATATACCCTGGGGCCAACGTCCTGACTTTC | CASSIYPGANVLTF
TRBJ2-1 | TRBD1 | TRBV19 | many | TGTGCCAGTAGTAACCAGCAGGGGGATTACAATGAGCAGTTCTTC | CASSNQQGDYNEQFF
TRBJ2-5 | TRBD2 | TRBV12-3/TRBV12-4 | many | TGTGCCAGCCTCATAGGGTCGGGGGGGCCGGGGACCCAGTACTTC | CASLIGSGGPGTQYF
TRBJ2-3 | TRBD2 | TRBV7-2 | many | TGTGCCAGCAGTCCTAGCGGGGGAGGGGCAGATACGCAGTATTTT | CASSPSGGGADTQYF
TRBJ2-2 | . | TRBV10-3 | many | TGTGCCACTTCGGGACGGACCGACTGGGGGGAGCTGTTTTTT | CATSGRTDWGELFF
TRBJ2-3 | TRBD1 | TRBV5-1 | many | TGCGCCAGCAGCTTTCTCAGCCCTACCCGGACAGGGAGCACAGATACGCAGTATTTT | CASSFLSPTRTGSTDTQYF
TRBJ1-4 | . | TRBV12-3/TRBV12-4 | many | TGTGCCAGCAGAAGACTCAGAGAAAAACTGTTTTTT | CASRRLREKLFF
TRBJ2-7 | . | TRBV6-6 | many | TGTGCCAGCAGTTACGAGGCGGTCAACTCCTACGAGCAGTACTTC | CASSYEAVNSYEQYF